This record covers a single TCR beta chain. The data are from a study of T cell changes during pregnancy in multiple sclerosis. Profiled with immunoSEQ multiplex PCR; TCRdb holds only in-frame clones, not every one. Here the sample spans about 36,000 clones, about 91% being singletons. Specimen: CD8+ T cells from peripheral blood mononuclear cells, collected in the third trimester of pregnancy. The sequence came from a female donor with multiple sclerosis, enrolled in a pregnancy study.

The CDR3 reads CASSQVFELTTDTQYF. DNA for the CDR3: TGCGCCAGCAGCCAAGTCTTTGAGCTAACGACAGATACGCAGTATTTT. The genes are TRBV4-1 and TRBJ2-3; D ambiguous. The CDR3 consists of 16 residues. The ends were cut back, 1 base at V and 3 bases at J, with 14 bases in the middle. Germline V CDR1 and CDR2: MGHRA, YSYEKL.